This TCR beta chain was profiled in a study of T cell changes during pregnancy in multiple sclerosis (dated by TCRdb to 2018 to 2020). A note on the overall study: In women with multiple sclerosis, the researchers looked at how the T cell repertoire shifted as pregnancy progressed.

CDR1 and CDR2 are drawn from the germline V gene: SGHNT, YENEEA. CDR3 length: 15 amino acids, cysteine to phenylalanine. Only the CDR3 DNA stays, 45 bases, in frame from base 1. The junction shows trimming of 0 bases on V and 6 bases on J, plus 15 bases between the germline ends. Turning to this clone: Its antigen remains undetermined. Base qualities are not recorded, but no much larger clone differs from it by a single base.

Libraries were built with the immunoSEQ multiplex PCR assay. What TCRdb holds here is the immuneACCESS table cut down to in-frame rearrangements. Part of the clones is not present; checked against another copy, under half of the missing clones reflect an unresolved V gene, and the others are unexplained. For this sample there are about 50,000 clones; around nine tenths appear just once. 0.25% to 0.3% of the sample comes from the top ten. This specimen consisted of CD4+ T cells from peripheral blood mononuclear cells, obtained in the second trimester of pregnancy. The receptor comes from a female donor with multiple sclerosis, enrolled in a pregnancy study. Recombination linked TRBV11-3 to TRBJ2-7; the D gene remains uncertain. This receptor has the CDR3 CASSLDVRALGEQYF. The DNA reads as follows: TGTGCCAGCAGCTTAGATGTAAGAGCACTCGGCGAGCAGTACTTC.